This is a list of T cell receptor beta chains from one sample in a study of low-dose radiotherapy and immunotherapy resistance in tumors. MiXCR was run by TCRdb on the reads, yielding one entry per CDR3 protein. The table records tens of thousands of distinct CDR3 sequences, more than 7.5% of them present only once. This sample comprised PBMCs, obtained before treatment. These TCRs come from a male donor with prostate cancer. Each CDR3 is given with its conserved first and last residue. A D gene is named only where the DNA matches it firmly. Clone size is given for some rows only: seen once, a few or many times, or a class if the clone is expanded.

cdr3_aa: CASSLGGGETQYF
cdr3_nt: TGTGCCAGCAGCTTGGGGGGTGGTGAGACCCAGTACTTC
clone_size: many
d_call: .
j_call: TRBJ2-5
v_call: TRBV5-3

cdr3_aa: CSAQYGTGDYGYTF
cdr3_nt: TGCAGTGCTCAATACGGGACGGGGGACTATGGCTACACCTTC
clone_size: many
d_call: .
j_call: TRBJ1-2
v_call: TRBV20-1

cdr3_aa: CASSILSGELFF
cdr3_nt: TGTGCCAGTAGTATTCTTTCCGGGGAGCTGTTTTTT
clone_size: many
d_call: .
j_call: TRBJ2-2
v_call: TRBV19

cdr3_aa: CASSPRTGGLEQFF
cdr3_nt: TGTGCCAGCAGCCCGCGGACAGGGGGATTAGAGCAGTTCTTC
clone_size: many
d_call: TRBD1
j_call: TRBJ2-1
v_call: TRBV7-3

cdr3_aa: CASSLGQGTNGELFF
cdr3_nt: TGTGCCAGCAGTCTGGGACAGGGGACGAACGGGGAGCTGTTTTTT
clone_size: many
d_call: TRBD1
j_call: TRBJ2-2
v_call: TRBV28

cdr3_aa: CASLTGAKGANVLTF
cdr3_nt: TGTGCCAGCCTCACAGGGGCCAAGGGGGCCAACGTCCTGACTTTC
clone_size: many
d_call: TRBD1
j_call: TRBJ2-6
v_call: TRBV6-2/TRBV6-3

cdr3_aa: CSVDWDGKNIQYF
cdr3_nt: TGCAGCGTTGACTGGGACGGAAAAAACATTCAGTACTTC
clone_size: many
d_call: .
j_call: TRBJ2-4
v_call: TRBV29-1

cdr3_aa: CASSRAYEQYF
cdr3_nt: TGTGCCAGCAGCCGAGCCTACGAGCAGTACTTC
clone_size: many
d_call: .
j_call: TRBJ2-7
v_call: TRBV7-2

cdr3_aa: CSAPLSSYNEQFF
cdr3_nt: TGCAGTGCCCCATTAAGCTCCTACAATGAGCAGTTCTTC
clone_size: many
d_call: .
j_call: TRBJ2-1
v_call: TRBV20-1

cdr3_aa: CASSLSATSGRDSSYEQYF
cdr3_nt: TGCGCCAGCAGCTTGAGTGCAACTAGCGGAAGAGATAGCTCCTACGAGCAGTACTTC
clone_size: many
d_call: TRBD2
j_call: TRBJ2-7
v_call: TRBV5-1

cdr3_aa: CSAPTGPYYGYTF
cdr3_nt: TGCAGTGCGCCGACAGGGCCTTACTATGGCTACACCTTC
clone_size: many
d_call: TRBD1
j_call: TRBJ1-2
v_call: TRBV20-1

cdr3_aa: CASTPGQSVGHNSPLHF
cdr3_nt: TGTGCCAGTACACCGGGACAGTCTGTGGGTCATAATTCACCCCTCCACTTT
clone_size: many
d_call: TRBD1
j_call: TRBJ1-6
v_call: TRBV28

cdr3_aa: CASNYPAGRDYEQYF
cdr3_nt: TGTGCCAGCAACTACCCAGCCGGGAGGGACTACGAGCAGTACTTC
clone_size: many
d_call: TRBD2
j_call: TRBJ2-7
v_call: TRBV6-2/TRBV6-3

cdr3_aa: CSVEEQTAYEQYF
cdr3_nt: TGCAGCGTTGAAGAGCAGACAGCCTACGAGCAGTACTTC
clone_size: many
d_call: .
j_call: TRBJ2-7
v_call: TRBV29-1

cdr3_aa: CASSTPGQGVYEQYF
cdr3_nt: TGTGCCAGCAGTACTCCGGGACAGGGGGTCTACGAGCAGTACTTC
clone_size: many
d_call: TRBD1
j_call: TRBJ2-7
v_call: TRBV6-5

cdr3_aa: CAWRGQANQPQHF
cdr3_nt: TGTGCCTGGCGTGGACAGGCCAATCAGCCCCAGCATTTT
clone_size: many
d_call: TRBD1
j_call: TRBJ1-5
v_call: TRBV30

cdr3_aa: CAISESTGGSSYEQYF
cdr3_nt: TGTGCCATCAGTGAGTCTACGGGGGGGAGCTCCTACGAGCAGTACTTC
clone_size: many
d_call: TRBD2
j_call: TRBJ2-7
v_call: TRBV10-3

cdr3_aa: CASSPGTGVGEQYF
cdr3_nt: TGTGCCAGCAGCCCCGGGACAGGGGTTGGTGAGCAGTACTTC
clone_size: many
d_call: TRBD1
j_call: TRBJ2-7
v_call: TRBV6-1

cdr3_aa: CASSLVAGSYNEQFF
cdr3_nt: TGCGCCAGCAGCTTGGTGGCCGGCTCCTACAATGAGCAGTTCTTC
clone_size: many
d_call: .
j_call: TRBJ2-1
v_call: TRBV5-1

cdr3_aa: CASSPVDVRTDTQYF
cdr3_nt: TGTGCCAGCAGCCCTGTAGATGTGCGCACAGATACGCAGTATTTT
clone_size: many
d_call: .
j_call: TRBJ2-3
v_call: TRBV5-4

cdr3_aa: CASSPRDKAGQYF
cdr3_nt: TGTGCCAGCTCACCAAGGGACAAGGCGGGGCAGTACTTC
clone_size: many
d_call: .
j_call: TRBJ2-7
v_call: TRBV18

cdr3_aa: CSAGTRPLHNEQFF
cdr3_nt: TGCAGCGCCGGGACTAGGCCTTTACACAATGAGCAGTTCTTC
clone_size: many
d_call: TRBD2
j_call: TRBJ2-1
v_call: TRBV29-1

cdr3_aa: CASSTVGYTEAFF
cdr3_nt: TGTGCCAGCAGCACAGTGGGGTACACTGAAGCTTTCTTT
clone_size: many
d_call: .
j_call: TRBJ1-1
v_call: TRBV12-3/TRBV12-4

cdr3_aa: CAWSVKRASTDTQYF
cdr3_nt: TGTGCCTGGAGTGTCAAGCGGGCTAGCACAGATACGCAGTATTTT
clone_size: many
d_call: .
j_call: TRBJ2-3
v_call: TRBV30

cdr3_aa: CASSVGQNNEQFF
cdr3_nt: TGTGCCAGCAGCGTCGGACAGAACAATGAGCAGTTCTTC
clone_size: many
d_call: .
j_call: TRBJ2-1
v_call: TRBV5-6

cdr3_aa: CASSRGTGGETEAFF
cdr3_nt: TGTGCCAGCAGCCGAGGGACAGGGGGAGAGACTGAAGCTTTCTTT
clone_size: many
d_call: TRBD1
j_call: TRBJ1-1
v_call: TRBV14

cdr3_aa: CASSPRGISTDTQYF
cdr3_nt: TGTGCCAGCTCACCACGCGGGATTAGCACAGATACGCAGTATTTT
clone_size: many
d_call: .
j_call: TRBJ2-3
v_call: TRBV18

cdr3_aa: CASSFSGAGGANVLTF
cdr3_nt: TGTGCCAGCAGCTTCTCAGGGGCAGGAGGGGCCAACGTCCTGACTTTC
clone_size: many
d_call: .
j_call: TRBJ2-6
v_call: TRBV7-2

cdr3_aa: CASSSYRDYNEQFF
cdr3_nt: TGTGCCAGCAGTTCGTACCGGGACTACAATGAGCAGTTCTTC
clone_size: many
d_call: .
j_call: TRBJ2-1
v_call: TRBV12-3/TRBV12-4

cdr3_aa: CASSPSLGSSYNEQFF
cdr3_nt: TGTGCCAGCAGCCCCTCACTGGGAAGCTCCTACAATGAGCAGTTCTTC
clone_size: many
d_call: .
j_call: TRBJ2-1
v_call: TRBV9

cdr3_aa: CSGVSGRVGETQYF
cdr3_nt: TGCAGTGGTGTTAGCGGGAGGGTTGGAGAGACCCAGTACTTC
clone_size: many
d_call: TRBD2
j_call: TRBJ2-5
v_call: TRBV20-1

cdr3_aa: CSARVAGGRYNEQFF
cdr3_nt: TGCAGTGCTAGAGTAGCGGGAGGGCGGTACAATGAGCAGTTCTTC
clone_size: many
d_call: TRBD2
j_call: TRBJ2-1
v_call: TRBV20-1

cdr3_aa: CASRHNPGPHEQYF
cdr3_nt: TGTGCCAGCAGGCACAATCCGGGACCCCACGAGCAGTACTTC
clone_size: many
d_call: .
j_call: TRBJ2-7
v_call: TRBV27

cdr3_aa: CASSPGTSGQYNEQFF
cdr3_nt: TGCGCCAGCAGCCCTGGGACTAGCGGCCAATACAATGAGCAGTTCTTC
clone_size: many
d_call: TRBD2
j_call: TRBJ2-1
v_call: TRBV5-1

cdr3_aa: CASSSVVSGLAKNIQYF
cdr3_nt: TGTGCCAGCAGTTCGGTGGTCAGTGGATTGGCCAAAAACATTCAGTACTTC
clone_size: many
d_call: .
j_call: TRBJ2-4
v_call: TRBV28

cdr3_aa: CASSTSGQGSGNTIYF
cdr3_nt: TGCGCCAGCAGCACCTCGGGACAGGGCTCTGGAAACACCATATATTTT
clone_size: many
d_call: TRBD1
j_call: TRBJ1-3
v_call: TRBV5-1

cdr3_aa: CASSVGDGRGPTEAFF
cdr3_nt: TGTGCCAGCAGCGTAGGGGATGGGAGGGGGCCTACTGAAGCTTTCTTT
clone_size: many
d_call: TRBD1
j_call: TRBJ1-1
v_call: TRBV9

cdr3_aa: CASSFGGTGAALGYTF
cdr3_nt: TGTGCCAGCAGTTTCGGGGGGACAGGGGCGGCCTTGGGCTACACCTTC
clone_size: many
d_call: TRBD1
j_call: TRBJ1-2
v_call: TRBV28

cdr3_aa: CASSLGQGEGKLFF
cdr3_nt: TGTGCCAGCAGCCTCGGACAGGGGGAAGGCAAACTGTTTTTT
clone_size: many
d_call: TRBD1
j_call: TRBJ1-4
v_call: TRBV7-2

cdr3_aa: CASSLGAYYEQYF
cdr3_nt: TGTGCCAGCAGTCTCGGGGCTTACTACGAGCAGTACTTC
clone_size: many
d_call: .
j_call: TRBJ2-7
v_call: TRBV12-3/TRBV12-4

cdr3_aa: CASSYSQGLAKNIQYF
cdr3_nt: TGTGCCAGCAGTTACTCTCAGGGTTTAGCCAAAAACATTCAGTACTTC
clone_size: many
d_call: .
j_call: TRBJ2-4
v_call: TRBV6-6

cdr3_aa: CAWSVLASGAYNEQFF
cdr3_nt: TGTGCCTGGAGTGTGTTGGCTAGCGGAGCCTACAATGAGCAGTTCTTC
clone_size: many
d_call: TRBD2
j_call: TRBJ2-1
v_call: TRBV30

cdr3_aa: CASSPGTGTYEQYF
cdr3_nt: TGTGCCAGCAGCCCCGGGACAGGGACCTACGAGCAGTACTTC
clone_size: many
d_call: TRBD1
j_call: TRBJ2-7
v_call: TRBV5-1

cdr3_aa: CSVGEGGGGPYEQYF
cdr3_nt: TGCAGCGTCGGCGAGGGTGGGGGTGGCCCCTACGAGCAGTACTTC
clone_size: many
d_call: .
j_call: TRBJ2-7
v_call: TRBV29-1

cdr3_aa: CAISGTGRGEQYF
cdr3_nt: TGTGCCATCAGTGGGACCGGCCGAGGGGAGCAGTACTTC
clone_size: .
d_call: .
j_call: TRBJ2-7
v_call: TRBV10-3

cdr3_aa: CASSPRTSGPTDTQYF
cdr3_nt: TGTGCCAGCAGCCCACGGACTAGCGGCCCCACAGATACGCAGTATTTT
clone_size: .
d_call: TRBD2
j_call: TRBJ2-3
v_call: TRBV5-8

cdr3_aa: CASSSIRGSQPQHF
cdr3_nt: TGTGCCAGCAGCTCCATCAGGGGGAGTCAGCCCCAGCATTTT
clone_size: many
d_call: TRBD1
j_call: TRBJ1-5
v_call: TRBV7-8

cdr3_aa: CASFNLGELLRGQYF
cdr3_nt: TGTGCCAGTTTTAACCTAGGAGAACTTCTACGAGGGCAGTACTTC
clone_size: .
d_call: .
j_call: TRBJ2-7
v_call: TRBV6-1

cdr3_aa: CASSRRPGQGDYEQYF
cdr3_nt: TGTGCCAGCAGCCGTCGGCCGGGACAGGGAGACTACGAGCAGTACTTC
clone_size: many
d_call: TRBD1
j_call: TRBJ2-7
v_call: TRBV14

cdr3_aa: CASRVGGSNEQFF
cdr3_nt: TGCGCCAGCAGAGTCGGAGGGTCCAATGAGCAGTTCTTC
clone_size: many
d_call: .
j_call: TRBJ2-1
v_call: TRBV5-1

cdr3_aa: CASSLTSGYYEQYF
cdr3_nt: TGTGCCAGCAGTTTGACTAGCGGATACTACGAGCAGTACTTC
clone_size: few
d_call: TRBD2
j_call: TRBJ2-7
v_call: TRBV27

cdr3_aa: CASSLGTGVRAFF
cdr3_nt: TGTGCCAGCAGCCTCGGGACCGGGGTACGAGCTTTCTTT
clone_size: many
d_call: .
j_call: TRBJ1-1
v_call: TRBV12-3/TRBV12-4

cdr3_aa: CASSVAGVADTQYF
cdr3_nt: TGTGCCAGCTCCGTAGCGGGAGTCGCAGATACGCAGTATTTT
clone_size: many
d_call: TRBD2
j_call: TRBJ2-3
v_call: TRBV28

cdr3_aa: CSSESYNEQFF
cdr3_nt: TGCAGCTCCGAGTCCTACAATGAGCAGTTCTTC
clone_size: many
d_call: .
j_call: TRBJ2-1
v_call: TRBV29-1

cdr3_aa: CSVEARDILTDTQYF
cdr3_nt: TGCAGCGTTGAAGCGCGGGACATATTAACAGATACGCAGTATTTT
clone_size: many
d_call: .
j_call: TRBJ2-3
v_call: TRBV29-1